Listed here is a single T cell receptor beta chain. The antigen is unknown. Treatment given: approximately 9-day PBMC culture with coronavirus spike peptide pools or control peptides (ViraFEST assay). Antigen-specific T cell expansion with peptide pools preceded TCR sequencing in the ViraFEST approach. Every positive PCR date fell between March and December 2020, earlier than the US Alpha, Beta and Delta variants. The CDR3 runs to 14 residues. V lost 7 bases and J lost 4, with 11 bases in between. Germline V gene sequence: CDR1 LNHDA, CDR2 SQIVND (reference sequence). This entry is derived from a study of vaccination and CD4 T cells after COVID-19. Cultured CD4+ T-cell DNA underwent Oncomine TCR Beta short-read sequencing. TCRdb reprocessed the PCR reads with MiXCR, giving one entry per CDR3 protein. Here the sample spans approximately 20,000 distinct CDR3 sequences, about 50% being singletons.

This TCR was sampled from a human donor who had recovered from COVID-19. Material for sequencing was CD4+ T cells from blood, cultured in vitro. V and J are TRBV19 and TRBJ2-6; D gene ambiguous. In DNA, the CDR3 is TGTGCCAGTATAAGGGCTGCCGGGGCCAACGTCCTGACTTTC. It codes for CASIRAAGANVLTF.